The 18 T cell receptor beta chains below all came from one sample that was sequenced in a study of siplizumab effects on memory and regulatory T cells. This table comes from immunoSEQ multiplex PCR, and its TCRdb copy is limited to in-frame clones, with some not included. The table includes some 64,000 clones, around 80% detected once. Material for sequencing was memory CD4+ T cells sorted from blood. Source of these receptors: a human donor in good health.

This clone was picked up one time. J is TRBJ1-1 and V is TRBV11-3; D is unresolved. The V gene's germline CDR1 is SGHNT and CDR2 YENEEA. This CDR3 spans 12 amino acids. Deletions cut 2 bases from V and 6 bases from J, with 7 bases between. CDR3 in amino acids: CASSLIRAEAFF. In DNA, the CDR3 is TGTGCCAGCAGCTTAATAAGAGCTGAAGCTTTCTTT.

The rearrangement joins TRBV2 to TRBJ1-2; D perhaps matches TRBD1 (5 bases). Trimming stripped 9 bases from V and 4 bases from J, with 18 bases between. Germline CDR1 and CDR2: SNHLY and FYNNEI. The CDR3 contains 14 residues. The CDR3 reads CASGPGTPSYGYTF. DNA of the CDR3: TGTGCCAGTGGTCCGGGGACCCCATCCTATGGCTACACCTTC.

The V call is TRBV29-1, the J call TRBJ1-4, with 9 nucleotides matching TRBD1. V shed 6 bases, J shed 2 bases, and the junction held 10 bases outside the gene matches. CDR3 size: 16 residues. Germline CDR1 is SQVTM and CDR2 is ANQGSEA. CDR3 loop: CSVSTGTGNTNEKLFF. The CDR3 DNA reads TGCAGCGTCTCTACCGGGACAGGGAATACTAATGAAAAACTGTTTTTT.

CDR3 residues: CASSDRSGNTIYF. Written as DNA, the CDR3 is TGTGCCAGCAGCGATAGGTCAGGAAACACCATATATTTT. The chain recombines TRBV6-5 with TRBJ1-3; D is uncertain. With 6 bases removed from V and 4 bases from J, the gap between germline ends came to 10 bases. The CDR3 has 13 residues. Germline V gives CDR1 MNHEY, CDR2 SVGAGI.

This clone was picked up a small number of times. The chain carries TRBV10-2 and TRBJ1-6; D is perhaps TRBD1 (5 bases). Germline values: CDR1 WSHSY, CDR2 SAAADI. The CDR3 runs 21 residues. V was shortened by 9 bases and J by 4 bases, with 34 bases between the two germline ends. The CDR3 DNA reads as TGCGCCAGACCCTCTGGGGCAGGGCAAAACGGGAGAGGGAATTATAATTCACCCCTCCACTTT. Its protein product is CARPSGAGQNGRGNYNSPLHF.

Turning to this clone: A read error may be the cause here, since a much bigger clone is one base away. V usage is TRBV19 and J usage is TRBJ2-1; D gene unclear. This CDR3 has 15 residues. V was clipped by 7 bases and J by 0 bases, with 13 bases between them. Germline CDR1 reads LNHDA; CDR2 reads SQIVND (reference sequence). CDR3 region: CASTPSQSSYNEQFF. CDR3 sequence (DNA): TGTGCCAGTACCCCCAGTCAGAGCTCCTACAATGAGCAGTTCTTC.

The chain is built from TRBV28 and TRBJ2-3, with TRBD2 matching over 8 bases. The length of the CDR3 is 14 residues. With V trimmed by 7 bases and J by 6 bases, 9 bases remained unmatched. Germline V lookup: CDR1 MDHEN, CDR2 SYDVKM. The CDR3 reads CASISGGRGDTQYF. DNA of the CDR3: TGTGCCAGCATAAGCGGGGGCCGGGGGGATACGCAGTATTTT.

This clone showed up just a few times. The genes are TRBV19 and TRBJ2-5, with D possibly matching TRBD2 (7 bases). Germline CDR1 reads LNHDA; CDR2 reads SQIVND (reference sequence). This CDR3 is built from 15 residues. The germline V and J ends were trimmed by 3 bases and 2 bases, with 13 bases remaining between them. CDR3 sequence: CASSMGGGRQETQYF. The CDR3 coding sequence is TGTGCCAGTAGTATGGGAGGGGGGAGACAAGAGACCCAGTACTTC.

V and J are TRBV7-3 and TRBJ2-5, with TRBD1 identical over 9 bases. The V and J ends lost 5 bases and 5 bases, in that order; junction bases with no gene match: 6. Germline V gene data show CDR1 as SGHTA and CDR2 as FQGTGA. The CDR3 covers 14 residues. CDR3 bases: TGTGCCAGCAGCCCCACAGGGGGCGAGGAGACCCAGTACTTC. This encodes CASSPTGGEETQYF.

The V call is TRBV7-2, the J call TRBJ2-5; 11 bases are a match to TRBD2. The CDR3 has 18 residues. Germline V lookup: CDR1 SGHTA, CDR2 FQGNSA. Trimming removed 3 bases from V and 2 bases from J; junction bases left unmatched: 11. The chain's CDR3 is CASSLGQIAGGLQETQYF. In DNA, the CDR3 is TGTGCCAGCAGCTTGGGACAAATAGCGGGGGGGCTTCAAGAGACCCAGTACTTC.

This rearrangement joins TRBV5-1 to TRBJ1-6; D is possibly TRBD1 (6 bases). In germline, CDR1 is SGHRS, CDR2 YFSETQ. V was shortened by 6 bases and J by 6 bases, with 16 bases between the two germline ends. The CDR3 is 15 amino acids. The CDR3 coding sequence is TGCGCCAGCAAGGGGGGAGAGGGGCCTAATTCACCCCTCCACTTT. Translation gives CASKGGEGPNSPLHF.

This clone occurred a few times. J is TRBJ1-2 and V is TRBV11-2, with 9 bases lining up with TRBD1. Germline CDR1 SGHAT, CDR2 FQNNGV. The CDR3 extends over 14 amino acids. V lost 3 bases to trimming and J lost 7 bases; unmatched junction nucleotides: 6. This CDR3 is CASSFRDREGGYTF. CDR3 coding DNA: TGTGCCAGCAGCTTCCGGGACAGGGAGGGTGGCTACACCTTC.

This clone came up a few times. The chain uses TRBV4-3 and TRBJ2-1, with D perhaps matching TRBD1 (6 bases). Germline values: CDR1 LGHNA, CDR2 YSLEER. The CDR3 consists of 15 residues. V lost 0 bases and J lost 0, with 6 bases in between. The CDR3 loop is CASSQDRGSYNEQFF. CDR3 DNA: TGCGCCAGCAGCCAAGACAGGGGCTCCTACAATGAGCAGTTCTTC.

This chain links TRBV5-4 with TRBJ1-6, with D uncertain. Germline assignment: CDR1 SGHNT and CDR2 YYREEE (reference sequence). Trimming shortened V by 0 bases and J by 7 bases, and 17 bases separated the two germline ends. The CDR3 is 17 amino acids. CDR3 protein: CASSLGRGGQTNSPLHF. The CDR3 region has the DNA TGTGCCAGCAGCTTGGGCCGGGGAGGGCAAACCAATTCACCCCTCCACTTT. Together with reference TRBV5-4 and TRBJ1-6, the CDR3 gives the full variable domain: ETGVTQSPTHLIKTRGQQVTLRCSSQSGHNTVSWYQQALGQGPQFIFQYYREEENGRGNFPPRFSGLQFPNYSSELNVNALELDDSALYLCASSLGRGGQTNSPLHFGNGTRLTVT.

V and J are TRBV28 and TRBJ1-2, with D hard to call. The CDR3 loop spans 13 amino acids. Germline CDR1 reads MDHEN; CDR2 reads SYDVKM. The germline V and J ends were trimmed by 1 base and 8 bases, with 11 bases remaining between them. The DNA of the CDR3 is TGTGCCAGCAGTTTATACCTATCTCGGGGCTACACCTTC. This translates into CASSLYLSRGYTF.

The chain is built from TRBV19 and TRBJ2-3; 7 bases fit TRBD1. After removal of 2 bases from V and 1 base from J, the junction contained 15 bases not matched to a gene. The CDR3 consists of 19 residues. The germline V gene encodes CDR1 LNHDA and CDR2 SQIVND (reference sequence). The chain's CDR3 is CASSINPQRQGRRTDTQYF. DNA of the CDR3: TGTGCCAGTAGTATAAACCCACAGAGACAGGGTCGGCGCACAGATACGCAGTATTTT. Complete variable domain (other parts from reference TRBV19 and TRBJ2-3): DGGITQSPKYLFRKEGQNVTLSCEQNLNHDAMYWYRQDPGQGLRLIYYSQIVNDFQKGDIAEGYSVSREKKESFPLTVTSAQKNPTAFYLCASSINPQRQGRRTDTQYFGPGTRLTVL.

The rearrangement links TRBV14 to TRBJ2-5, with no clear D. The V end was cut by 0 bases, the J end by 0 bases, with 14 bases between. The CDR3 has 17 residues. Per the germline V gene, CDR1 is SGHDN and CDR2 is FVKESK. The CDR3 DNA reads as TGTGCCAGCAGCCAAGATTCAGGAATTACGTACCAAGAGACCCAGTACTTC. Translated, it gives CASSQDSGITYQETQYF.

The chain couples TRBV5-6 to TRBJ2-5; D possibly corresponds to TRBD2 (5 bases). The end of the DNA is better explained by TRBJ2-7, so the J call may be wrong. Germline V CDR1 and CDR2: SGHDT, YYEEEE. The CDR3 extends over 13 amino acids. The CDR3 loop reads CASSFGVSYEQYF. As DNA, the CDR3 is TGTGCCAGCAGCTTCGGGGTCTCCTACGAGCAGTACTTC.